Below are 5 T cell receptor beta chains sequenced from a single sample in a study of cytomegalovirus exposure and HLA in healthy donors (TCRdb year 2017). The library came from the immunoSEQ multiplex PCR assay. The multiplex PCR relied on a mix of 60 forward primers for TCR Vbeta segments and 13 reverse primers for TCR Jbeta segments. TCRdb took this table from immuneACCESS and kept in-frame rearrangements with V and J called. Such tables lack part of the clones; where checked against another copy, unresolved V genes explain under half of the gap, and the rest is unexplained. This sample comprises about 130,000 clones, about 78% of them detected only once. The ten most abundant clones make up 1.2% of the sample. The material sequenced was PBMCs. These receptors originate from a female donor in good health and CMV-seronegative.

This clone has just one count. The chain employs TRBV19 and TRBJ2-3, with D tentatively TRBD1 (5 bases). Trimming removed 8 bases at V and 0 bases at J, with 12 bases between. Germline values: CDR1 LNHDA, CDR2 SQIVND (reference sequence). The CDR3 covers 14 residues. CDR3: CASSQGTSTDTQYF. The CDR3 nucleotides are TGTGCCAGTTCCCAGGGAACTAGCACAGATACGCAGTATTTT.

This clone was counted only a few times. This chain's CDR3 is CAWSPPGLPGGQPQHF. CDR3 DNA: TGTGCCTGGAGTCCACCTGGACTCCCCGGGGGTCAGCCCCAGCATTTT. The chain recombines TRBV30 with TRBJ1-5; possibly TRBD1 for D (5 bases). Deletions cut 2 bases from V and 6 bases from J, with 20 bases between. In germline, CDR1 is GTSNPN, CDR2 SVGIG (reference sequence). This CDR3 comprises 16 residues.

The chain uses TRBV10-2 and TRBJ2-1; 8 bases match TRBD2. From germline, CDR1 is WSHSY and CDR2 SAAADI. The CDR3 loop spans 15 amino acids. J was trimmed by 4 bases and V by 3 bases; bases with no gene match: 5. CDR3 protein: CASSDQSGSYNEQFF. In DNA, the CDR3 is TGCGCCAGCAGTGATCAGAGCGGGAGTTACAATGAGCAGTTCTTC.

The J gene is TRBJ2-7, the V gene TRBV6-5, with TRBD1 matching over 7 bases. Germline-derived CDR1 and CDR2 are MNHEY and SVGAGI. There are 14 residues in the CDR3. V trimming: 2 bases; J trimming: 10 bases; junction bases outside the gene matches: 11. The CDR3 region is CASSYDGTADPQYF. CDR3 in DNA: TGTGCCAGCAGTTACGACGGGACAGCAGATCCACAGTACTTC.

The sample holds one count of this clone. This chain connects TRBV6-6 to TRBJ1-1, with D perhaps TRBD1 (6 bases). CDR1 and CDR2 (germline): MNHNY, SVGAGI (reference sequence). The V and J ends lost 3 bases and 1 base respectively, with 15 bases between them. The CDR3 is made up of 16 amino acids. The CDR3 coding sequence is TGTGCCAGCAGTTATAGGCCTCCGGACAGGAACACTGAAGCTTTCTTT. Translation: CASSYRPPDRNTEAFF.